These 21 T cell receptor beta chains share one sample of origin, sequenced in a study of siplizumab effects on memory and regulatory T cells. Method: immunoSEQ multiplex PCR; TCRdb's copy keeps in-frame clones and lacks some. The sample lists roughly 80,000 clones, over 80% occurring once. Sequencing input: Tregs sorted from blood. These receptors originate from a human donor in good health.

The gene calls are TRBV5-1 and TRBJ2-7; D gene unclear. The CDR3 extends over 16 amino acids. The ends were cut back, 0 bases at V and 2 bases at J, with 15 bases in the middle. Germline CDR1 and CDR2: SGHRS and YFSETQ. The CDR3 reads CASSLAGSTVAYEQYF. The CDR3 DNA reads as TGCGCCAGCAGCTTGGCCGGAAGCACGGTAGCCTACGAGCAGTACTTC. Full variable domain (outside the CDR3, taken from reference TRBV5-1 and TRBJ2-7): KAGVTQTPRYLIKTRGQQVTLSCSPISGHRSVSWYQQTPGQGLQFLFEYFSETQRNKGNFPGRFSGRQFSNSRSEMNVSTLELGDSALYLCASSLAGSTVAYEQYFGPGTRLTVT.

The CDR3 DNA reads as TGTGCCAGCAGTGACTTATGGGGAGATACGCAGTATTTT. Encoded protein: CASSDLWGDTQYF. The J gene is TRBJ2-3, the V gene TRBV6-4; D is unresolved. The CDR3 runs to 13 residues. Trimming removed 1 base from V and 5 bases from J, with 7 bases in between. Germline V lookup: CDR1 MRHNA, CDR2 SNTAGT.

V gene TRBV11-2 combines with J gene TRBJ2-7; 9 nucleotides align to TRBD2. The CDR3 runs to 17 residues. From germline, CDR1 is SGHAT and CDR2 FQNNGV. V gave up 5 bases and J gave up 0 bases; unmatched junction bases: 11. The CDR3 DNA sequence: TGTGCCAGCAGCCGTAGCGGGGGCACCGTAAGCTCCTACGAGCAGTACTTC. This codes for CASSRSGGTVSSYEQYF.

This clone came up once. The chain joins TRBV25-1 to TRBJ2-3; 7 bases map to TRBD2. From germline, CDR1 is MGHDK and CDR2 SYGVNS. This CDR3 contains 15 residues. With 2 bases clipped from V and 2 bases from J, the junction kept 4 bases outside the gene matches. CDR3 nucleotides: TGTGCCAGCAGTGAACTCAGCGGGAACACAGATACGCAGTATTTT. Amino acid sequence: CASSELSGNTDTQYF.

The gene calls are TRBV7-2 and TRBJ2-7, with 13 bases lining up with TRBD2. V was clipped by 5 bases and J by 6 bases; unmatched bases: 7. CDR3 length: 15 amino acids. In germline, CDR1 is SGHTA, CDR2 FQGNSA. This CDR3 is CASSRLAGGRGEQYF. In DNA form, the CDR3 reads TGTGCCAGCAGCCGACTAGCGGGGGGTCGGGGCGAGCAGTACTTC.

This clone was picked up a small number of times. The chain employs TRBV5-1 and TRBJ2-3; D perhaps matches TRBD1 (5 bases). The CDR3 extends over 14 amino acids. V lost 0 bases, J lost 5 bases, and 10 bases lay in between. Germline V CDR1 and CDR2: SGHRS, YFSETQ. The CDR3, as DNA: TGCGCCAGCAGCTTGGAGGGGTGGGGAGATACGCAGTATTTT. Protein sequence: CASSLEGWGDTQYF.

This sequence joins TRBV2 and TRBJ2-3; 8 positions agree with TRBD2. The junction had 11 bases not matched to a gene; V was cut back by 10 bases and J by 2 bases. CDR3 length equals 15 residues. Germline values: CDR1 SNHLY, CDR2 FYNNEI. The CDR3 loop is CATDRAGGTTDTQYF. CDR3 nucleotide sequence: TGTGCCACCGATCGGGCGGGGGGAACCACAGATACGCAGTATTTT.

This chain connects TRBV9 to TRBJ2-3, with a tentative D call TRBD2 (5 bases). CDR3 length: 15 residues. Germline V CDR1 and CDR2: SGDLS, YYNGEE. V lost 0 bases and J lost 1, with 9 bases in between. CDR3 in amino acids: CASSVVLAGTDTQYF. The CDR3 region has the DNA TGTGCCAGCAGCGTAGTGCTAGCCGGCACAGATACGCAGTATTTT.

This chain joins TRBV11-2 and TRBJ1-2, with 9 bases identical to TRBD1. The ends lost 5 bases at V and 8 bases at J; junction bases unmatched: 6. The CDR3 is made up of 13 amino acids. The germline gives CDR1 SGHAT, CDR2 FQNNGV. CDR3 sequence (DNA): TGTGCCAGCAGCCCGGACAGGGGAGGCGGCTACACCTTC. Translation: CASSPDRGGGYTF.

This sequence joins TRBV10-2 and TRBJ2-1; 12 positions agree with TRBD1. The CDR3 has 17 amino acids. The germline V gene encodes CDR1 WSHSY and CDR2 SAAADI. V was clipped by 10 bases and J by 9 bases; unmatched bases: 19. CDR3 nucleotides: TGCGCCACCGGGAGGGGTGGGGGACAGGGGGCGGTAACTGAGCAGTTCTTC. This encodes CATGRGGGQGAVTEQFF.

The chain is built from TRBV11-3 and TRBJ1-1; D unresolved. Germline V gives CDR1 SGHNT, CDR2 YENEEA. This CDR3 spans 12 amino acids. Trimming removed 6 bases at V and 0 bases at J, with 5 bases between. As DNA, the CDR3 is TGTGCCAGCAGGGGATTGAACACTGAAGCTTTCTTT. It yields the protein CASRGLNTEAFF.

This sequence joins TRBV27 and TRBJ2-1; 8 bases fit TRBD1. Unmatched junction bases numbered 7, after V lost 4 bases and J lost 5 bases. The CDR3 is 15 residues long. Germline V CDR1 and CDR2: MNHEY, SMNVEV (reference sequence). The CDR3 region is CASSSWTGSHNEQFF. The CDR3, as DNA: TGTGCCAGCAGTTCCTGGACAGGGAGCCACAATGAGCAGTTCTTC.

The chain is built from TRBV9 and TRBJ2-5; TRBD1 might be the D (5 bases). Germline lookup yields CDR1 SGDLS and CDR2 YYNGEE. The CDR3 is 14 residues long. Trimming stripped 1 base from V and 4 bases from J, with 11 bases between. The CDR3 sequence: CASSVRGSGETQYF. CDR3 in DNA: TGTGCCAGCAGCGTAAGGGGTTCCGGAGAGACCCAGTACTTC.

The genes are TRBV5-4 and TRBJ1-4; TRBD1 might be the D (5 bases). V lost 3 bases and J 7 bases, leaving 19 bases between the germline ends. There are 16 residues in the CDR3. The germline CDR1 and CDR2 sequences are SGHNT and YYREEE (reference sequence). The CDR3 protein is CASSSRTYQGGEKLFF. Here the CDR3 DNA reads TGTGCCAGCAGCTCGCGTACGTACCAGGGAGGTGAAAAACTGTTTTTT.

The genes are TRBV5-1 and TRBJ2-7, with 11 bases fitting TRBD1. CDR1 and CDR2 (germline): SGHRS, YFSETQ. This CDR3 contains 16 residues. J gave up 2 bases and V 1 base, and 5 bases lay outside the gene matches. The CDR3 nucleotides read TGCGCCAGCAGCTTGCTCTCGGGACAGGGGGCCTACGAGCAGTACTTC. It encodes CASSLLSGQGAYEQYF.

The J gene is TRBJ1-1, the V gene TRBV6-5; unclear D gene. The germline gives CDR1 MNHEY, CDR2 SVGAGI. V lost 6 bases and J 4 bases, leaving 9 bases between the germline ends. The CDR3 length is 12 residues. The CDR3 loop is CASSAGPTEAFF. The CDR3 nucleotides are TGTGCCAGCAGCGCCGGGCCCACTGAAGCTTTCTTT.

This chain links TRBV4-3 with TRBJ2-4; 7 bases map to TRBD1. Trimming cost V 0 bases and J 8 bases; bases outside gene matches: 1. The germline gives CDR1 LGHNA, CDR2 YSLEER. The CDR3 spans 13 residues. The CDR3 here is CASSQETGDIQYF. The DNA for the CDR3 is TGCGCCAGCAGCCAAGAAACAGGGGACATTCAGTACTTC.

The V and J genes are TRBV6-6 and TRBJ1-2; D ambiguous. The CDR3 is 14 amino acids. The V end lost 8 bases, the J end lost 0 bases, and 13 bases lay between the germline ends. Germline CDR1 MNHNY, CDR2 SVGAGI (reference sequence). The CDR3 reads CASASRTANYGYTF. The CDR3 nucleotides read TGTGCCAGCGCTTCCCGAACGGCTAACTATGGCTACACCTTC.

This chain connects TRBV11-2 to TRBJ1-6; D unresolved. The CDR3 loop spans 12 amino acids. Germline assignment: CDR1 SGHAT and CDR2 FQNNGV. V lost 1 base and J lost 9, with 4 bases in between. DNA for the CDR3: TGTGCCAGCAGCTTAGCGGGTTCACCCCTCCACTTT. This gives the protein CASSLAGSPLHF.

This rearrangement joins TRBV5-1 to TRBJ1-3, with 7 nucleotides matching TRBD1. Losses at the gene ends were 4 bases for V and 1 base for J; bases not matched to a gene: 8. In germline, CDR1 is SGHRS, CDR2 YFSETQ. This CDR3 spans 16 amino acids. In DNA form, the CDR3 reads TGCGCCAGCAGCATAGGACAGGAGGGGTCTGGAAACACCATATATTTT. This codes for CASSIGQEGSGNTIYF.

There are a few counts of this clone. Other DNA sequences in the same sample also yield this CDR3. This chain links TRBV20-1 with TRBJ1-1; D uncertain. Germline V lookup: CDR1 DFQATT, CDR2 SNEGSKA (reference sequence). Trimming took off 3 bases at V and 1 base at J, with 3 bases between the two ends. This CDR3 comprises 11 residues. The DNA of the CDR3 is TGCAGTGCTAGGGGGAACACTGAAGCTTTCTTT. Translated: CSARGNTEAFF.